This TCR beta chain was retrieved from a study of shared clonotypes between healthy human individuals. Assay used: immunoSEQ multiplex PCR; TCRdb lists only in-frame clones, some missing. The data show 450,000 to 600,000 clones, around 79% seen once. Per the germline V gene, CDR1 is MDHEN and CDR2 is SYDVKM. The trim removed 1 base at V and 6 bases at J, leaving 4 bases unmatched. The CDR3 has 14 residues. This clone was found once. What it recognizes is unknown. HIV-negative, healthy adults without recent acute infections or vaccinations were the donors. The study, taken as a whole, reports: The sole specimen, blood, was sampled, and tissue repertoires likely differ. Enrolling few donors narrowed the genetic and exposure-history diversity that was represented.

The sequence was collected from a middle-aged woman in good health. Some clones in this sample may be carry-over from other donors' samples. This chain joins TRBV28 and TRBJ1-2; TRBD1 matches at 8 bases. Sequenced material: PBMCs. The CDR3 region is CASSLSAGGHGYTF. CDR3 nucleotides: TGTGCCAGCAGTTTATCGGCAGGGGGCCATGGCTACACCTTC.